This is a list of T cell receptor beta chains from one sample in a study of cytomegalovirus exposure and HLA in healthy donors. Profiling relied on immunoSEQ multiplex PCR, and the TCRdb table lists in-frame clones only, not all of them. The sample yields 70,000 to 80,000 clones, approximately 93% seen once. Sample: PBMCs. The receptors were gathered from a young woman in good health and CMV-seronegative. CDR3s include the opening cysteine and the closing phenylalanine or tryptophan. D genes are given only for firm matches. Clone size is stated in some rows and not others, as once, few, many or a class when expanded.

NA	TRBJ2-5	TRBD2	TRBV11-2	15	CASSLALAGGGTQYF	TGTGCCAGCAGCTTAGCTCTAGCGGGGGGCGGGACCCAGTACTTC
NA	TRBJ2-7	TRBD1	TRBV6-5	15	CASSYSRGRSYEQYF	TGTGCCAGCAGTTACTCGAGGGGGCGATCCTACGAGCAGTACTTC
NA	TRBJ2-5	NA	TRBV5-6	15	CASSLAMNSQETQYF	TGTGCCAGCAGCTTGGCCATGAACTCTCAAGAGACCCAGTACTTC
NA	TRBJ1-2	TRBD1	TRBV7-2	15	CASSFSRDRGNGYTF	TGTGCCAGCAGCTTTAGCCGGGACAGGGGGAATGGCTACACCTTC
NA	TRBJ2-1	NA	TRBV19	14	CASSVREPYNEQFF	TGTGCCAGTAGTGTCCGAGAGCCGTACAATGAGCAGTTCTTC
NA	TRBJ2-3	TRBD2	TRBV9	17	CASSVGTSGTYTDTQYF	TGTGCCAGCAGCGTAGGAACTAGCGGGACCTACACAGATACGCAGTATTTT
NA	TRBJ1-2	TRBD1	TRBV7-2	18	CASSPPWWGQGVSYGYTF	TGTGCCAGCAGTCCCCCGTGGTGGGGACAGGGGGTTTCCTATGGCTACACCTTC
NA	TRBJ2-7	NA	TRBV4-1	15	CASSQDRGIPHEQYF	TGCGCCAGCAGCCAAGATCGGGGGATCCCCCACGAGCAGTACTTC
NA	TRBJ1-1	TRBD1	TRBV19	18	CASSINLDRGKSNTEAFF	TGTGCCAGTAGTATCAACTTAGACAGGGGCAAAAGTAACACTGAAGCTTTCTTT
NA	TRBJ2-1	TRBD2	TRBV7-3	13	CASSSAGGAEQFF	TGTGCCAGCAGCTCGGCCGGGGGGGCAGAGCAGTTCTTC
NA	TRBJ1-2	TRBD1	TRBV28	13	CVIQGATGYGYTF	TGTGTCATACAGGGGGCGACGGGATATGGCTACACCTTC
NA	TRBJ2-1	TRBD2	TRBV7-2	15	CASSQGLAGGNEQFF	TGTGCCAGCAGCCAGGGACTAGCGGGAGGGAATGAGCAGTTCTTC
once	TRBJ1-5	NA	TRBV30	13	CAWSADGLQPQHF	TGTGCCTGGAGTGCGGACGGACTACAGCCCCAGCATTTT
NA	TRBJ2-2	NA	TRBV5-1	12	CASRQGSEELFF	TGCGCCAGCAGACAGGGCAGTGAGGAGCTGTTTTTT
NA	TRBJ1-5	NA	TRBV7-9	13	CASSSGSAQPQHF	TGTGCCAGCAGCTCAGGGTCAGCTCAGCCCCAGCATTTT
NA	TRBJ2-7	NA	TRBV7-9	12	CASSQSTYEQYF	TGTGCCAGCAGCCAGTCCACCTACGAGCAGTACTTC
once	TRBJ1-2	TRBD1	TRBV4-3	19	CASSQSSPNLGQGGDGYTF	TGCGCCAGCAGCCAATCTTCCCCGAATCTCGGACAGGGAGGCGATGGCTACACCTTC
few	TRBJ2-3	TRBD2	TRBV6-1	19	CASSEAISASGSSTDTQYF	TGTGCCAGCAGTGAAGCGATTAGCGCTAGCGGGAGTAGCACAGATACGCAGTATTTT
NA	TRBJ2-3	TRBD1	TRBV6-1	13	CASPGQGTDTQYF	TGTGCCAGCCCGGGACAGGGGACAGATACGCAGTATTTT
NA	TRBJ2-7	TRBD2	TRBV29-1	13	CSAGGTSGYEQYF	TGCAGCGCTGGAGGGACTAGCGGCTACGAGCAGTACTTC
NA	TRBJ2-3	NA	TRBV5-1	17	CASSFFGTLLSTDTQYF	TGCGCCAGCAGCTTCTTCGGGACACTACTTAGCACAGATACGCAGTATTTT
NA	TRBJ2-6	NA	TRBV7-8	21	CASSLTGEEVGGASGANVLTF	TGTGCCAGCAGCTTAACGGGCGAGGAAGTAGGAGGGGCTTCTGGGGCCAACGTCCTGACTTTC